Listed here are 8 T cell receptor beta chains from one sample, sequenced in a study of identical twins. Using its own MiXCR run on the 5' RACE reads, TCRdb lists one record per CDR3 protein. This sample has nearly 900,000 distinct CDR3 sequences, with roughly 12% found just once. The same sample was also studied in work on yellow fever vaccine responses in identical twins.

The specimen sequenced was PBMCs. Source of these receptors: a woman between 18 and 29 years old in good health.

This clonotype occurred a few times. The chain links TRBV6-5 to TRBJ2-1; 7 bases fit TRBD1. The V and J ends lost 4 bases and 4 bases, in that order; junction bases with no gene match: 10. The CDR3 loop spans 16 amino acids. Germline-derived CDR1 and CDR2 are MNHEY and SVGAGI. The CDR3 loop is CASSSQTGLGYNEQFF. The CDR3 DNA sequence: TGTGCCAGCAGTTCTCAGACAGGGCTGGGGTACAATGAGCAGTTCTTC.

This clonotype turned up a few times. The genes are TRBV27 and TRBJ1-2; D is ambiguous. Germline V gene lookup returns CDR1 MNHEY and CDR2 SMNVEV (reference sequence). The CDR3 extends over 13 amino acids. V was cut by 2 bases and J by 8 bases, with 12 bases left in between. The CDR3 sequence is CASSLGGLGGYTF. CDR3 nucleotide sequence: TGTGCCAGCAGTTTAGGAGGGCTCGGCGGCTACACCTTC.

The table lists this clonotype with many counts. The V and J genes are TRBV5-1 and TRBJ1-1, with 9 bases matching TRBD1. V shed 2 bases and J 5 bases; nucleotides not matched to a gene: 7. This CDR3 is 15 amino acids long. The germline CDR1 and CDR2 sequences are SGHRS and YFSETQ. CDR3 DNA: TGCGCCAGCAGCTTCAGAACAGGGGGCCGTACTGAAGCTTTCTTT. Translation: CASSFRTGGRTEAFF.

This clonotype was observed a handful of times. The CDR3 here is CASSERVHTDTQYF. CDR3 nucleotides: TGTGCCAGCAGCGAGAGGGTTCACACAGATACGCAGTATTTT. V and J are TRBV9 and TRBJ2-3; a weak D match, TRBD2 (5 bases). Trimming cost V 3 bases and J 2 bases, with 10 bases left between them. Germline V gives CDR1 SGDLS, CDR2 YYNGEE. The CDR3 runs to 14 residues.

As for this clonotype: The conserved phenylalanine or tryptophan is not found at the CDR3 terminus, so this likely reflects a read error. CDR3 nucleotide sequence: TGTGCCAGCAGCTACGGGACGAGAGTTGGCTACACCCTC. Its translation is CASSYGTRVGYTL. The rearrangement links TRBV12-3 or TRBV12-4 to TRBJ1-2; D might be TRBD1 (5 bases). Trimming stripped 6 bases from V and 7 bases from J, with 15 bases between. This CDR3 region has 13 residues.

V is TRBV5-1 and J is TRBJ2-7; TRBD2 matches 8 bases. The CDR3 spans 17 residues. The junction had 13 bases not matched to a gene; V was cut back by 5 bases and J by 0 bases. Germline V lookup: CDR1 SGHRS, CDR2 YFSETQ. The CDR3 region is CASSWDQSGSTSYEQYF. The CDR3 DNA reads as TGCGCCAGCAGTTGGGACCAAAGCGGGAGTACCTCCTACGAGCAGTACTTC.

At least ten counts were recorded for this clonotype. The genes are TRBV14 and TRBJ1-1; D gene uncertain. The V gene lost 3 bases and the J gene lost 8 bases, with 13 bases spanning the gap. Germline CDR1 is SGHDN and CDR2 is FVKESK. This CDR3 is 13 amino acids long. CDR3 sequence: CASSQFRLSEAFF. The CDR3 DNA is TGTGCCAGCAGCCAGTTCAGACTCTCGGAAGCTTTCTTT.

The gene calls are TRBV7-9 and TRBJ2-5, with 7 positions matching TRBD2. V gave up 1 base and J gave up 5 bases; unmatched junction bases: 10. Germline V gene lookup returns CDR1 SEHNR and CDR2 FQNEAQ (reference sequence). The CDR3 is 16 residues long. CDR3: CASSLGASGLGETQYF. Written as DNA, the CDR3 is TGTGCCAGCAGCTTAGGGGCTAGCGGCTTAGGGGAGACCCAGTACTTC. Combining the CDR3 with reference TRBV7-9 and TRBJ2-5 gives the whole variable domain DTGVSQNPRHKITKRGQNVTFRCDPISEHNRLYWYRQTLGQGPEFLTYFQNEAQLEKSRLLSDRFSAERPKGSFSTLEIQRTEQGDSAMYLCASSLGASGLGETQYFGPGTRLLVL.